The 20 T cell receptor beta chains presented below share a single source sample, sequenced in a study of CD8 T cells in ankylosing spondylitis. Points from the study as a whole: Ankylosing spondylitis blood appeared to carry a characteristic TCR beta motif of eight or nine highly homologous variants.

TCRdb analysed the 5' RACE reads with MiXCR anew, one entry per CDR3 protein. The data hold 350,000 to 450,000 distinct CDR3 sequences, with roughly 26% observed a single time. Their antigen targets remain unknown. The specimen sequenced was blood, either unsorted or a sorted T cell fraction (not recorded which). The receptors were gathered from a male donor with ankylosing spondylitis.

The chain joins TRBV11-2 to TRBJ1-1; 8 bases map to TRBD1. The ends lost 7 bases at V and 1 base at J; junction bases unmatched: 2. CDR3 length equals 13 residues. The V gene's germline CDR1 is SGHAT and CDR2 FQNNGV. The CDR3 is CASTGQGNTEAFF. CDR3 in DNA: TGTGCCAGCACCGGACAGGGGAACACTGAAGCTTTCTTT.

This chain connects TRBV20-1 to TRBJ1-2; the D is unclear. This CDR3 is built from 12 residues. The germline gives CDR1 DFQATT, CDR2 SNEGSKA (reference sequence). The V gene lost 3 bases and the J gene lost 4 bases, with 9 bases spanning the gap. The CDR3 sequence is CSARGLGYGYTF. The CDR3 bases are TGCAGTGCTAGGGGATTGGGCTATGGCTACACCTTC.

The table lists this clonotype with a few counts. The J gene is TRBJ2-1, the V gene TRBV11-2; perhaps TRBD2 as D (5 bases). Germline CDR1 reads SGHAT; CDR2 reads FQNNGV. This CDR3 is 15 amino acids long. Trimming took 5 bases from V and 0 from J, leaving 11 bases between them. CDR3 DNA: TGTGCCAGCAGCCCGGACTTGCCCTCCTACAATGAGCAGTTCTTC. Translation gives CASSPDLPSYNEQFF.

This clonotype was observed a few times. This sequence joins TRBV5-6 and TRBJ2-2; the match to TRBD2 covers 7 bases. Looked up from germline, CDR1 is SGHDT and CDR2 is YYEEEE. CDR3 length equals 16 residues. The V segment lost 3 bases and the J segment 7 bases; nucleotides outside the gene matches: 12. For the CDR3, the DNA is TGTGCCAGCAGCTCCGGAGGCGGGAGACAGAACGGGGAGCTGTTTTTT. This encodes CASSSGGGRQNGELFF.

This clonotype was counted a few times. The V call is TRBV29-1, the J call TRBJ2-1; D unresolved. V gave up 4 bases and J gave up 4 bases, with 2 bases separating them. Germline CDR1 SQVTM, CDR2 ANQGSEA. The length of the CDR3 is 10 residues. The CDR3 sequence is CSVGYNEQFF. In DNA, the CDR3 is TGCAGCGTTGGTTACAATGAGCAGTTCTTC.

The chain has TRBV20-1 and TRBJ1-5; a possible D gene is TRBD1 (5 bases). V dropped 3 bases and J dropped 9 bases, with 18 bases sitting between them. The CDR3 has 14 amino acids. Germline V lookup: CDR1 DFQATT, CDR2 SNEGSKA (reference sequence). The CDR3 DNA sequence: TGCAGTGCTAGTACCCCGACGGGCCAGGGGCCCCAGCATTTT. Translation: CSASTPTGQGPQHF.

The chain employs TRBV20-1 and TRBJ2-3; 7 nucleotides align to TRBD1. Germline-derived CDR1 and CDR2 are DFQATT and SNEGSKA (reference sequence). The CDR3 is made up of 12 amino acids. With 6 bases clipped from V and 4 bases from J, the junction kept 4 bases outside the gene matches. The CDR3 here is CSALDRSDTQYF. CDR3 DNA sequence: TGCAGTGCCCTGGACAGGTCAGATACGCAGTATTTT.

This clonotype showed up just once. The rearrangement joins TRBV12-3 or TRBV12-4 to TRBJ2-3; 15 bases line up with TRBD2. The CDR3 loop spans 17 amino acids. Trimming at V came to 5 bases and at J to 4 bases, leaving 7 bases not matched to a gene. CDR3 protein: CASSPGLAGGLPDTQYF. As DNA, the CDR3 is TGTGCCAGCAGTCCCGGACTAGCGGGAGGGTTACCAGATACGCAGTATTTT.

This clonotype was recorded many times. V is TRBV6-5 and J is TRBJ1-2; D is perhaps TRBD1 (5 bases). The CDR3 is made up of 12 amino acids. Germline V gives CDR1 MNHEY, CDR2 SVGAGI. V dropped 6 bases and J dropped 6 bases, with 11 bases sitting between them. The CDR3 loop is CASSRQGHGYTF. As DNA, the CDR3 is TGTGCCAGCAGCCGCCAGGGTCATGGCTACACCTTC.

V is TRBV6-1 and J is TRBJ2-1, with 12 positions matching TRBD2. The CDR3 has 13 amino acids. Trimming cost V 10 bases and J 6 bases; bases outside gene matches: 4. Germline V gives CDR1 MNHNS, CDR2 SASEGT. The chain's CDR3 is CATTSGRGNEQFF. DNA of the CDR3: TGTGCCACGACTAGCGGGAGAGGCAATGAGCAGTTCTTC.

The sample holds many counts of this clonotype. The chain uses TRBV2 and TRBJ2-7, with 9 bases matching TRBD1. The V gene's germline CDR1 is SNHLY and CDR2 FYNNEI. The CDR3 is 14 amino acids. J gave up 6 bases and V 4 bases, and 7 bases lay outside the gene matches. CDR3 bases: TGTGCCAGCAGTGGGGGACAGGGTTATAGCGAGCAGTACTTC. Its protein is CASSGGQGYSEQYF.

The chain combines TRBV3-1 with TRBJ1-1, with 8 nucleotides matching TRBD1. Unmatched junction bases numbered 9, after V lost 2 bases and J lost 1 base. Germline V gives CDR1 LGHDT, CDR2 YNNKEL (reference sequence). This CDR3 comprises 17 residues. DNA for the CDR3: TGTGCCAGCAGCCAATGGTCCCGACAGGGGACGAACACTGAAGCTTTCTTT. This gives the protein CASSQWSRQGTNTEAFF.

This chain connects TRBV7-9 to TRBJ2-7, with D hard to call. Germline-derived CDR1 and CDR2 are SEHNR and FQNEAQ (reference sequence). Trimming removed 5 bases at V and 1 base at J, with 12 bases between. CDR3 length: 14 amino acids. CDR3 amino acids: CASSELPDSYEQYV. The DNA for the CDR3 is TGTGCCAGCAGCGAGCTACCAGATTCCTACGAGCAGTACGTC.

This clonotype was detected only a few times. The chain links TRBV20-1 to TRBJ1-5; D perhaps matches TRBD1 (6 bases). V gave up 5 bases and J gave up 5 bases, with 13 bases separating them. Germline assignment: CDR1 DFQATT and CDR2 SNEGSKA (reference sequence). The CDR3 length is 13 residues. CDR3 in DNA: TGCAGTGCTGAACAGGGTAGGGATCAGCCCCAGCATTTT. It specifies CSAEQGRDQPQHF.

In this sample, this clonotype turned up many times. This rearrangement joins TRBV20-1 to TRBJ2-3; tentative D call: TRBD1 (5 bases). Trimming removed 2 bases at V and 6 bases at J, with 9 bases between. Germline lookup yields CDR1 DFQATT and CDR2 SNEGSKA (reference sequence). This CDR3 has 12 residues. CDR3: CSARSGFDTQYF. Written as DNA, the CDR3 is TGCAGTGCTAGATCAGGGTTTGATACGCAGTATTTT.

The chain joins TRBV12-3 or TRBV12-4 to TRBJ1-1; D remains unclear. This CDR3 comprises 14 residues. Trimming cost V 4 bases and J 13 bases, with 22 bases left between them. CDR3 coding DNA: TGTGCCAGCAGTTCCCAACCACGGACCCCGATGGGTTTCTTT. Amino acids: CASSSQPRTPMGFF.

This sequence joins TRBV20-1 and TRBJ2-3; 7 bases align to TRBD2. Trimming at V came to 4 bases and at J to 0 bases, leaving 1 base not matched to a gene. The CDR3 runs to 13 residues. CDR1 is DFQATT and CDR2 is SNEGSKA in the germline V gene (reference sequence). The CDR3 is CSATSGSTDTQYF. The CDR3 DNA sequence: TGCAGTGCTACTAGCGGTAGCACAGATACGCAGTATTTT.

The chain combines TRBV12-3 or TRBV12-4 with TRBJ2-4, with 8 bases fitting TRBD2. The CDR3 sequence is 16 residues long. V shed 5 bases and J 7 bases; nucleotides not matched to a gene: 13. The CDR3 reads CASSGPTGTRGNIQYF. CDR3 coding DNA: TGTGCCAGCAGTGGCCCAACCGGGACTAGGGGGAACATTCAGTACTTC.

This chain uses TRBV7-6 with TRBJ2-3, with D unresolved. Trimming left V 8 bases short and J 0 bases short, with 9 bases between. Germline values: CDR1 SGHVS, CDR2 FNYEAQ. CDR3 length: 13 residues. CDR3 bases: TGTGCCAGCCGCCCCTCTAGCACAGATACGCAGTATTTT. It translates to CASRPSSTDTQYF.

In nucleotides, the CDR3 is TGTGCCAGCAGCGACAGGGTTGGCCTCAATGAGCAGTTCTTC. Translated: CASSDRVGLNEQFF. This chain uses TRBV27 with TRBJ2-1; 7 bases match TRBD1. V gave up 6 bases and J gave up 6 bases; unmatched junction bases: 8. The CDR3 has 14 amino acids. Germline V gene lookup returns CDR1 MNHEY and CDR2 SMNVEV (reference sequence).